Detailed here is one T cell receptor (beta chain). Assay: immunoSEQ multiplex PCR; the TCRdb copy retains only in-frame clones and omits some. The sample has 200,000 to 250,000 clones, roughly nine tenths seen once. This sample stems from a study of blood T cell repertoires in COVID-19. Study as a whole: Specimens from acute and convalescent COVID-19 originated in the United States, Italy and Spain.

The CDR3 loop spans 14 amino acids. From germline, CDR1 is LGHDT and CDR2 YNNKEL (reference sequence). V was clipped by 4 bases and J by 6 bases, with 14 bases between them. The chain has TRBV3-1 (or the pseudogene TRBV3-2) and TRBJ2-3; possibly TRBD2 for D (5 bases). This TCR came from a man aged 60-69 years with COVID-19, enrolled during active disease. The specimen was peripheral blood. The CDR3 nucleotides are TGTGCCAGCAGCCGCCAACCCTGGAGGGATACGCAGTATTTT. Amino acid sequence: CASSRQPWRDTQYF.